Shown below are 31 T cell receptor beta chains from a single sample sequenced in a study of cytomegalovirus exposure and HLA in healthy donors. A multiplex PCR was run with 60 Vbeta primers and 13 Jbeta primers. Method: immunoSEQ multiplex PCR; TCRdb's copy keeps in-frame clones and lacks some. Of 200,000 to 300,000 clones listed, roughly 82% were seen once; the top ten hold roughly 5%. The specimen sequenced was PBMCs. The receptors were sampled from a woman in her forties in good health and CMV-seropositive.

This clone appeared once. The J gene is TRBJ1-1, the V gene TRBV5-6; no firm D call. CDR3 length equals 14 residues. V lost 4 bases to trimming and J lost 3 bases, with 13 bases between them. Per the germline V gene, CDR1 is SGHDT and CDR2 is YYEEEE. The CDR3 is CASSLRGGYTEAFF. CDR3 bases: TGTGCCAGCAGCCTACGAGGCGGGTACACTGAAGCTTTCTTT.

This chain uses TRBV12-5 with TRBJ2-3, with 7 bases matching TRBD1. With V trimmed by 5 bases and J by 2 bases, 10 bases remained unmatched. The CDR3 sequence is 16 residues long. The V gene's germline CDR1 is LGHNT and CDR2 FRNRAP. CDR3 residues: CASGGGQVLNTDTQYF. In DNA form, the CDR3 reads TGTGCTAGTGGTGGCGGACAGGTCCTAAACACAGATACGCAGTATTTT.

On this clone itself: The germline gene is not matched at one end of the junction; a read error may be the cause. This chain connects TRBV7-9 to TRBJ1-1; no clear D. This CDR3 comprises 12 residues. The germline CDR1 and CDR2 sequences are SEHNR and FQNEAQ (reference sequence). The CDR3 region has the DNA TGTTCCAGCAGCTTAGACTGGACTGAAGCTTTCTTT. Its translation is CSSSLDWTEAFF.

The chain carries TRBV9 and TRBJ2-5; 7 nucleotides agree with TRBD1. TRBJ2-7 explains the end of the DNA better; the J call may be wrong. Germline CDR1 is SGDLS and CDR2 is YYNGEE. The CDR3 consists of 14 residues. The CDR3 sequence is CASSGSGQTYEQYF. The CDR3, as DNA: TGTGCCAGCAGCGGTTCGGGACAGACCTACGAGCAGTACTTC.

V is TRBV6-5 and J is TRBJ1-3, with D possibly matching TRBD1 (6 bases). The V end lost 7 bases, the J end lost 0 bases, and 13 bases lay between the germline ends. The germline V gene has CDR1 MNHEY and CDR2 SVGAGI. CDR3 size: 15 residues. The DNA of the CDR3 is TGTGCCAGCACTAGGGGGGGCCTCTCTGGAAACACCATATATTTT. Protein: CASTRGGLSGNTIYF.

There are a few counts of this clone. As DNA, the CDR3 is TGTGCCAGCAGCCAAGATCTTAGGGGACAGGGGGAGACCCAGTACTTC. This codes for CASSQDLRGQGETQYF. V and J are TRBV4-2 and TRBJ2-5; TRBD1 aligns across 10 bases. V was pared by 0 bases and J by 5 bases, with 6 bases of the junction left unmatched. The CDR3 loop spans 16 amino acids. CDR1 and CDR2 from the germline V gene are LGHNA and YNFKEQ.

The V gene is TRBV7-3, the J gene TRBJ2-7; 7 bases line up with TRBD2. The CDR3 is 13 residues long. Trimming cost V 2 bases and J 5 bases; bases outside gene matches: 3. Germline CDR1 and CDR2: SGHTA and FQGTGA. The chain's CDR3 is CASSLGGGDEQYF. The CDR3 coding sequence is TGTGCCAGCAGCTTAGGGGGAGGGGACGAGCAGTACTTC.

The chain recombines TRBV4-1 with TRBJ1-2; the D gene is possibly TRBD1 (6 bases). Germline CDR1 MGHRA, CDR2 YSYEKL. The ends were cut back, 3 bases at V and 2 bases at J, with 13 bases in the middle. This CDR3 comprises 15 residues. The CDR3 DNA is TGCGCCAGCAGCCAGCGACAGGAACCCAACTATGGCTACACCTTC. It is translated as CASSQRQEPNYGYTF.

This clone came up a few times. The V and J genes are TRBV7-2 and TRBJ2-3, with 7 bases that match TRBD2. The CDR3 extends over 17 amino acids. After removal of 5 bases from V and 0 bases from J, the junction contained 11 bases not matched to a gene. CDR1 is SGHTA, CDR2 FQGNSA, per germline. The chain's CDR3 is CASSRTYSGRSTDTQYF. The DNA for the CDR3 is TGTGCCAGCAGCCGGACCTATAGCGGGCGAAGCACAGATACGCAGTATTTT. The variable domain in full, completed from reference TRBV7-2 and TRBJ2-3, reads GAGVSQSPSNKVTEKGKDVELRCDPISGHTALYWYRQSLGQGLEFLIYFQGNSAPDKSGLPSDRFSAERTGGSVSTLTIQRTQQEDSAVYLCASSRTYSGRSTDTQYFGPGTRLTVL.

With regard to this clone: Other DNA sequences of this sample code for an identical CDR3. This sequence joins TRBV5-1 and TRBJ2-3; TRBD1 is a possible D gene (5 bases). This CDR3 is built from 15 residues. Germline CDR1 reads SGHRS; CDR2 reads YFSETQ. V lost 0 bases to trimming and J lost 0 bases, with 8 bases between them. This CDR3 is CASSLGGSSTDTQYF. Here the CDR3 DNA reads TGCGCCAGCAGCTTGGGGGGCTCCAGCACAGATACGCAGTATTTT.

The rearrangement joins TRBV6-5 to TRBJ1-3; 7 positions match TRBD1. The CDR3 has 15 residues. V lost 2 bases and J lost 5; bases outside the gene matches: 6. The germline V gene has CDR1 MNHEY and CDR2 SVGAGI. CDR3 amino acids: CASSYGDRARNTIYF. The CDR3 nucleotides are TGTGCCAGCAGTTACGGCGACAGGGCGAGAAACACCATATATTTT.

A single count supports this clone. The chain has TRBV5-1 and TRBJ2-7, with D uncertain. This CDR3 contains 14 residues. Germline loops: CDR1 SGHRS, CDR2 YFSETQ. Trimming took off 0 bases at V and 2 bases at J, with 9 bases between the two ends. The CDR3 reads CASSLVANTYEQYF. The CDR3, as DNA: TGCGCCAGCAGCTTGGTTGCCAACACCTACGAGCAGTACTTC.

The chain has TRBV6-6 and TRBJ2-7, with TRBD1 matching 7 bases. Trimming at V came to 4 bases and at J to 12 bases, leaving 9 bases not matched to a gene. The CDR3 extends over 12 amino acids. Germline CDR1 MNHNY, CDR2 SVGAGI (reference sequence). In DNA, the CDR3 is TGTGCCAGCAGTTCCTCGCCGGGACAGTCGTACTTC. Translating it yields CASSSSPGQSYF.

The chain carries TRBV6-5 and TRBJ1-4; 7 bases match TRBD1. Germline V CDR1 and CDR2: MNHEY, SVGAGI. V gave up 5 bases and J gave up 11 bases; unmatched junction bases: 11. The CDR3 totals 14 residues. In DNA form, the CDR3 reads TGTGCCAGCAGTCTCACAGGGGAGCCAGGGAAACTGTTTTTT. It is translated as CASSLTGEPGKLFF.

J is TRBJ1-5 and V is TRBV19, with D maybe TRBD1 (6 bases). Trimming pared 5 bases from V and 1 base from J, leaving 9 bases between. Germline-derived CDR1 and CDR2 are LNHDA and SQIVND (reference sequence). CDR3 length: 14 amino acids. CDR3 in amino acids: CASSVGQSNQPQHF. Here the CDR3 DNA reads TGTGCCAGTAGTGTCGGACAGAGCAATCAGCCCCAGCATTTT.

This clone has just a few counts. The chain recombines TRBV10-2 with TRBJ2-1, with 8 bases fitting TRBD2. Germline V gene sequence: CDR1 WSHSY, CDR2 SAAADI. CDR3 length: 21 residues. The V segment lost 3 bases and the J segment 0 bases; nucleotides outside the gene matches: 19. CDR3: CASSDRVLASGPRSSYNEQFF. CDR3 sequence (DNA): TGCGCCAGCAGTGATCGGGTGTTGGCTAGCGGGCCCCGGAGCTCCTACAATGAGCAGTTCTTC.

The CDR3 reads CASRLRTGNTEAFF. CDR3 in DNA: TGCGCCAGCAGATTGCGGACAGGGAACACTGAAGCTTTCTTT. The V gene is TRBV5-1, the J gene TRBJ1-1; 7 bases match TRBD1. This CDR3 is built from 14 residues. Germline V gives CDR1 SGHRS, CDR2 YFSETQ. V was pared by 5 bases and J by 1 base, with 5 bases of the junction left unmatched.

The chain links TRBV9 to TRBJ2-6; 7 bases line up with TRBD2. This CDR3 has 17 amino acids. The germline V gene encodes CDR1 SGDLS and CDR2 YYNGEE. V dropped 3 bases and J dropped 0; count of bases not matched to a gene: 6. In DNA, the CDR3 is TGTGCCAGCAGCGGGGAGGGGCCGCGCTCTGGGGCCAACGTCCTGACTTTC. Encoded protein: CASSGEGPRSGANVLTF. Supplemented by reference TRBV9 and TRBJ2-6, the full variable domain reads DSGVTQTPKHLITATGQRVTLRCSPRSGDLSVYWYQQSLDQGLQFLIQYYNGEERAKGNILERFSAQQFPDLHSELNLSSLELGDSALYFCASSGEGPRSGANVLTFGAGSRLTVL.

The CDR3 sequence is CASSLRLALQYF. The CDR3, as DNA: TGTGCCAGCAGCTTACGACTAGCGTTGCAGTATTTT. This chain links TRBV7-2 with TRBJ2-3, with 8 bases aligning to TRBD2. Per the germline V gene, CDR1 is SGHTA and CDR2 is FQGNSA. The V and J ends lost 2 bases and 11 bases, in that order; junction bases with no gene match: 3. This CDR3 region has 12 residues.

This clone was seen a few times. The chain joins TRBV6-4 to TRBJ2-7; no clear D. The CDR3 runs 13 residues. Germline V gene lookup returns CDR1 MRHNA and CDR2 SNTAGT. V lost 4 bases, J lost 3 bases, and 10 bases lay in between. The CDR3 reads CASSVISVYEQYF. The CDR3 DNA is TGTGCCAGCAGTGTCATCAGCGTCTACGAGCAGTACTTC.

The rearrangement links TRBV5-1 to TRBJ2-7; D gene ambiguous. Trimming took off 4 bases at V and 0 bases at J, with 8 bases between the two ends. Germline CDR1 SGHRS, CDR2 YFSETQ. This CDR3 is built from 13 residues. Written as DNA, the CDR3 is TGCGCCAGCAGCCGCGTGTCCTCCTACGAGCAGTACTTC. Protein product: CASSRVSSYEQYF.

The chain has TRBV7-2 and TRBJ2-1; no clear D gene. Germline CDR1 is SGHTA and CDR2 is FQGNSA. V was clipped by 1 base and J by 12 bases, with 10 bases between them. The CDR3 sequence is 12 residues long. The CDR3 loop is CASSLDRGLQFF. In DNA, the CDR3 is TGTGCCAGCAGCTTAGACCGAGGTCTGCAGTTCTTC. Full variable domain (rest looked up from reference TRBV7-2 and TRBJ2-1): GAGVSQSPSNKVTEKGKDVELRCDPISGHTALYWYRQSLGQGLEFLIYFQGNSAPDKSGLPSDRFSAERTGGSVSTLTIQRTQQEDSAVYLCASSLDRGLQFFGPGTRLTVL.

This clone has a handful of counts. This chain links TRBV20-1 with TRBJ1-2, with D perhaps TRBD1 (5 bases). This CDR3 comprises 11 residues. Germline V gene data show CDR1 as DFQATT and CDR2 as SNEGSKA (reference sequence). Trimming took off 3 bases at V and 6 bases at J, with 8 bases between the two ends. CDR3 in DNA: TGCAGTGCTAGTGGGGGGAATGGCTACACCTTC. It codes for CSASGGNGYTF.

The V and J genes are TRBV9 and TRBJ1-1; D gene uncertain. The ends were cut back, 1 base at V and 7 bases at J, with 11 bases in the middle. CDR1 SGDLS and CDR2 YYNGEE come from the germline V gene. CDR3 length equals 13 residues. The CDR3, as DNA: TGTGCCAGCAGCGTAATTAATGGCGGTGAAGCTTTCTTT. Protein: CASSVINGGEAFF.

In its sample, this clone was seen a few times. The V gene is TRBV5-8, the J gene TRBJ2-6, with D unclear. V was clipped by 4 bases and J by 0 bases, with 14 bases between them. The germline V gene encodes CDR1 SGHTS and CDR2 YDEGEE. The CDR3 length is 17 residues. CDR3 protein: CASSRTSDNSGANVLTF. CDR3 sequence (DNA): TGTGCCAGCAGCCGAACTTCAGACAACTCTGGGGCCAACGTCCTGACTTTC.

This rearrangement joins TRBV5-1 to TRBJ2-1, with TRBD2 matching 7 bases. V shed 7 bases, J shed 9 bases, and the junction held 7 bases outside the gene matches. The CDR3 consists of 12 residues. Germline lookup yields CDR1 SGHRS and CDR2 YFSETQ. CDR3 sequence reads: CASPRLATEQFF. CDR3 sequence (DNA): TGCGCCAGCCCCCGACTAGCCACTGAGCAGTTCTTC.

This chain's CDR3 is CASSSWDRGQNSPLHF. The CDR3 DNA follows: TGTGCCAGCAGCTCCTGGGACAGGGGGCAGAATTCACCCCTCCACTTT. The chain joins TRBV7-2 to TRBJ1-6; 12 bases align to TRBD1. The trim removed 4 bases at V and 7 bases at J, leaving 5 bases unmatched. The CDR3 totals 16 residues. Germline V lookup: CDR1 SGHTA, CDR2 FQGNSA.

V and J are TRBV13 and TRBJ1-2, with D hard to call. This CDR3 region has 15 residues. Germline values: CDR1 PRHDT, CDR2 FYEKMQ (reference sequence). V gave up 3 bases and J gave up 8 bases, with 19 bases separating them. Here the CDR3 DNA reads TGTGCCAGCAGCTTGAGGCTGACGGCGCGGGGAGGCTACACCTTC. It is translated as CASSLRLTARGGYTF. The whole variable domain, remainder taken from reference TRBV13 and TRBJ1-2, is AAGVIQSPRHLIKEKRETATLKCYPIPRHDTVYWYQQGPGQDPQFLISFYEKMQSDKGSIPDRFSAQQFSDYHSELNMSSLELGDSALYFCASSLRLTARGGYTFGSGTRLTVV.

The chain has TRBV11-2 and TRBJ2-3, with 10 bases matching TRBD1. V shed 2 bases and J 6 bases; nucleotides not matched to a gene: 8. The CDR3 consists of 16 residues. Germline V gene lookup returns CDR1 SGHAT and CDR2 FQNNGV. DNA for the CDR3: TGTGCCAGCAGCTTAACCGGGACAGGGGCATTGGATACGCAGTATTTT. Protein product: CASSLTGTGALDTQYF.

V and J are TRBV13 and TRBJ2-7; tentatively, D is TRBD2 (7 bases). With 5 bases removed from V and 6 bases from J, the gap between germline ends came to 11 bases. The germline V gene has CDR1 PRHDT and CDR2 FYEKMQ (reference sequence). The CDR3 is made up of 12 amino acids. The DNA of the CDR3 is TGTGCCAGCAGCAGGGGGGGGGTCGAGCAGTACTTC. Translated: CASSRGGVEQYF.

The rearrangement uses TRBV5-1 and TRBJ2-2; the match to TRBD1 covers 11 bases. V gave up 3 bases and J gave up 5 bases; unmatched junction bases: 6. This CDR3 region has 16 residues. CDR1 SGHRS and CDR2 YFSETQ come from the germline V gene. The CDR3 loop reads CASSWTGGAGTGELFF. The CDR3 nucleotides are TGCGCCAGCAGCTGGACAGGGGGCGCCGGGACCGGGGAGCTGTTTTTT.